This TCR beta chain emerged from a study of OX40 agonist ivuxolimab in advanced cancers. The wider study: At doses from 0.01 to 10 mg/kg, patients were given intravenous ivuxolimab every 2 weeks.

General study results and limits: At 0.1-3.0 mg/kg, partial responders had clonal expansion among the lowest observed. Dose levels from 0.1 to 3.0 mg/kg saw CD4+ and CD8+ blood T cells expand clonally by week 6.

Assay used: immunoSEQ multiplex PCR; TCRdb lists only in-frame clones, some missing. The profile shows around 80,000 clones, about 90% of them singletons. Notes on this clone: The antigen remains unidentified.

V lost 3 bases, J lost 5 bases, and 8 bases lay in between. Germline-derived CDR1 and CDR2 are DFQATT and SNEGSKA (reference sequence). The CDR3 contains 11 residues. Material: CD4+ or CD8+ T cells sorted from blood, obtained in a trial of the OX40 agonist ivuxolimab. This rearrangement joins TRBV20-1 to TRBJ2-7; D not resolved. This clonotype was obtained from an adult with an advanced solid tumor such as melanoma, head and neck, liver or kidney cancer. The CDR3 sequence is CSARPDHEQYF. The DNA of the CDR3 is TGCAGTGCTAGGCCCGACCACGAGCAGTACTTC.